Listed here are 8 T cell receptor beta chains from one sample, sequenced in a study of CDR3 diversity in severe acne. TCRdb fed the PCR reads into MiXCR, producing one record per CDR3 protein. The sample carries approximately 90,000 distinct CDR3 sequences, about 50% recorded once. Specimen: blood. These receptors were obtained from a male donor in good health, serving as a control.

This clonotype was detected ten times or more. The chain is built from TRBV6-5 and TRBJ2-7, with 9 positions matching TRBD1. Germline lookup yields CDR1 MNHEY and CDR2 SVGAGI. Germline trimming cut 7 bases from V and 2 bases from J; bases unmatched to any gene: 15. The CDR3 length is 17 residues. CDR3: CASTLRGGTGTTYEQYF. The CDR3 nucleotides are TGTGCCAGCACGTTAAGAGGGGGGACAGGGACTACCTACGAGCAGTACTTC.

This clonotype was seen at least ten times. J is TRBJ2-2 and V is TRBV15, with TRBD2 matching over 7 bases. Trimming removed 1 base from V and 2 bases from J; junction bases left unmatched: 4. CDR3 size: 16 residues. Germline-derived CDR1 and CDR2 are LNHNV and YYDKDF (reference sequence). Here the CDR3 reads CATSRGAGSNTGELFF. CDR3 in DNA: TGTGCCACCAGCAGAGGAGCGGGGAGCAACACCGGGGAGCTGTTTTTT.

A single count supports this clonotype. This sequence joins TRBV19 and TRBJ1-2; D is possibly TRBD1 (6 bases). This CDR3 has 14 residues. V shed 8 bases and J shed 11 bases, with 24 bases lying between them. Looked up from germline, CDR1 is LNHDA and CDR2 is SQIVND (reference sequence). CDR3 DNA sequence: TGTGCCAGTGAAGGAAGGGGGGGCCGGCAAAGGTACACCTTC. It specifies CASEGRGGRQRYTF.

This chain joins TRBV12-3 or TRBV12-4 and TRBJ2-5; perhaps TRBD1 as D (7 bases). Trimming removed 9 bases from V and 1 base from J, with 18 bases in between. CDR3 length: 15 residues. The CDR3 loop is CASQAPGGFQETQYF. The CDR3 DNA reads TGTGCCAGTCAAGCTCCAGGGGGGTTCCAAGAGACCCAGTACTTC.

The chain links TRBV11-3 to TRBJ2-5; TRBD1 matches 7 bases. V was pared by 5 bases and J by 7 bases, with 7 bases of the junction left unmatched. The CDR3 has 13 amino acids. Germline lookup yields CDR1 SGHNT and CDR2 YENEEA. The CDR3 nucleotides read TGTGCCAGCAGCACTGACAGGGAGTGGACCCAGTACTTC. Translating it yields CASSTDREWTQYF.

This clonotype was seen only a few times. The chain joins TRBV24-1 to TRBJ2-5; 8 nucleotides align to TRBD1. Trimming cost V 10 bases and J 4 bases; bases outside gene matches: 7. Per the germline V gene, CDR1 is KGHDR and CDR2 is SFDVKD. The CDR3 has 13 residues. CDR3 coding DNA: TGTGCCACGGGCCAGGGGGCCCTAGAGACCCAGTACTTC. Amino acids: CATGQGALETQYF.

V usage is TRBV5-1 and J usage is TRBJ1-1, with TRBD1 identical over 8 bases. The ends lost 0 bases at V and 8 bases at J; junction bases unmatched: 6. CDR3 size: 14 residues. Germline assignment: CDR1 SGHRS and CDR2 YFSETQ. This chain's CDR3 is CASSLGTGIREAFF. The CDR3, as DNA: TGCGCCAGCAGCTTGGGGACAGGGATAAGAGAAGCTTTCTTT. Full variable domain (missing parts from reference TRBV5-1 and TRBJ1-1): KAGVTQTPRYLIKTRGQQVTLSCSPISGHRSVSWYQQTPGQGLQFLFEYFSETQRNKGNFPGRFSGRQFSNSRSEMNVSTLELGDSALYLCASSLGTGIREAFFGQGTRLTVV.

The chain combines TRBV20-1 with TRBJ1-4, with 9 nucleotides matching TRBD1. V lost 6 bases to trimming and J lost 5 bases; unmatched junction nucleotides: 4. This CDR3 has 13 amino acids. Looked up from germline, CDR1 is DFQATT and CDR2 is SNEGSKA (reference sequence). In DNA, the CDR3 is TGCAGTGCCCTGGACAGGGGCAATGAAAAACTGTTTTTT. Its protein is CSALDRGNEKLFF.